A selection of T cell receptor beta chains follows, all from one sample in a study of cytomegalovirus exposure and HLA in healthy donors. The method was immunoSEQ multiplex PCR; TCRdb's version includes in-frame clones alone and lacks a portion of them. The sample has around 270,000 clones, about four fifths seen once. Sequencing input: PBMCs. These receptor sequences come from a girl aged 2 to 9 in good health and CMV-seronegative. The CDR3 runs from the conserved cysteine through the conserved F or W. Each record gives: J gene, D gene, CDR3 length, clone size, V gene, CDR3 DNA, CDR3 protein. The D gene is left open where the match is weak. Size tells how often a clone was seen (once, few, many) or the class of an expanded clone, and some rows leave it out.

j_call: TRBJ2-3; d_call: .; cdr3_length: 15; clone_size: .; v_call: TRBV28; cdr3_nt: TGTGCCAGCAGTCCCGAGACAGTTTTCACAGATACGCAGTATTTT; cdr3_aa: CASSPETVFTDTQYF
j_call: TRBJ2-7; d_call: TRBD2; cdr3_length: 17; clone_size: few; v_call: TRBV7-6; cdr3_nt: TGTGCCAGCAGCTTATATGGGCTAGCGGGGGGGAGGAACGAGCAGTACTTC; cdr3_aa: CASSLYGLAGGRNEQYF
j_call: TRBJ1-6; d_call: .; cdr3_length: 14; clone_size: once; v_call: TRBV6-1; cdr3_nt: TGTGCCAGCAGTGATTTGGAGTTTAATTCACCCCTCCACTTT; cdr3_aa: CASSDLEFNSPLHF
j_call: TRBJ2-1; d_call: .; cdr3_length: 12; clone_size: .; v_call: TRBV6-1; cdr3_nt: TGTGCCAGCACCCAACAGGGAACTGAGCAGTTCTTC; cdr3_aa: CASTQQGTEQFF
j_call: TRBJ1-1; d_call: TRBD1; cdr3_length: 15; clone_size: few; v_call: TRBV15; cdr3_nt: TGTGCCACCAGCAGAGACAGGGGGCAGAACACTGAAGCTTTCTTT; cdr3_aa: CATSRDRGQNTEAFF
j_call: TRBJ1-1; d_call: .; cdr3_length: 14; clone_size: .; v_call: TRBV30; cdr3_nt: TGTGCCTGGAGTGTTGGCAGGGTTTTCGCTGAAGCTTTCTTT; cdr3_aa: CAWSVGRVFAEAFF
j_call: TRBJ2-7; d_call: TRBD1; cdr3_length: 12; clone_size: .; v_call: TRBV6-5; cdr3_nt: TGTGCCAGCAGCCCGGACAGGGTCGAGCAGTACTTC; cdr3_aa: CASSPDRVEQYF
j_call: TRBJ2-7; d_call: .; cdr3_length: 14; clone_size: .; v_call: TRBV5-4; cdr3_nt: TGTGCCAGCAGCTTTTTGGGGGGTGCCTACGAGCAGTACTTC; cdr3_aa: CASSFLGGAYEQYF
j_call: TRBJ2-7; d_call: .; cdr3_length: 12; clone_size: .; v_call: TRBV6-5; cdr3_nt: TGTGCCAGCAGTCCCGACAACTACGAGCAGTACTTC; cdr3_aa: CASSPDNYEQYF
j_call: TRBJ1-1; d_call: .; cdr3_length: 14; clone_size: .; v_call: TRBV19; cdr3_nt: TGTGCCAGTAGTATAGCGGTGACAGAGCATGAAGCTTTCTTT; cdr3_aa: CASSIAVTEHEAFF
j_call: TRBJ1-6; d_call: TRBD1; cdr3_length: 13; clone_size: .; v_call: TRBV30; cdr3_nt: TGTGCCTGGAGCGCTTGGACAGGATCACCCCTCCACTTT; cdr3_aa: CAWSAWTGSPLHF
j_call: TRBJ2-3; d_call: TRBD2; cdr3_length: 17; clone_size: .; v_call: TRBV7-9; cdr3_nt: TGTGCCAGCAGCTTAGGTCTCGGGGTAGCGGGGGCCTCCCCGCAGTATTTT; cdr3_aa: CASSLGLGVAGASPQYF
j_call: TRBJ1-2; d_call: .; cdr3_length: 14; clone_size: .; v_call: TRBV18; cdr3_nt: TGTGCCAGCTCACCACCTTCCGGGGAAGAAGGCTACACCTTC; cdr3_aa: CASSPPSGEEGYTF
j_call: TRBJ1-5; d_call: .; cdr3_length: 15; clone_size: .; v_call: TRBV6-5; cdr3_nt: TGTGCCAGCAGTCCTACAGGGAGCTGGAGTCAGCCCCAGCATTTT; cdr3_aa: CASSPTGSWSQPQHF
j_call: TRBJ2-5; d_call: .; cdr3_length: 14; clone_size: .; v_call: TRBV5-4; cdr3_nt: TGTGCCAGCAGCTTGTTTCAGGGGCGAGAGACCCAGTACTTC; cdr3_aa: CASSLFQGRETQYF
j_call: TRBJ2-7; d_call: .; cdr3_length: 15; clone_size: .; v_call: TRBV11-2; cdr3_nt: TGTGCCAGCAGCTCCCTCAGGGGAATAGGGTACGAGCAGTACTTC; cdr3_aa: CASSSLRGIGYEQYF
j_call: TRBJ2-2; d_call: .; cdr3_length: 17; clone_size: .; v_call: TRBV5-1; cdr3_nt: TGCGCCAGCAGCTTGGCCGGTTCGGCGGCAGGGGTCGGGGAGCTGTTTTTT; cdr3_aa: CASSLAGSAAGVGELFF
j_call: TRBJ1-1; d_call: .; cdr3_length: 15; clone_size: .; v_call: TRBV29-1; cdr3_nt: TGCAGCGTTGAAACGTGGGCAGGGCCATTAACTGAAGCTTTCTTT; cdr3_aa: CSVETWAGPLTEAFF
j_call: TRBJ2-7; d_call: TRBD1; cdr3_length: 13; clone_size: once; v_call: TRBV5-1; cdr3_nt: TGCGCCAGCAGCCTGGACAGGGCTGGCGAGCAGTACTTC; cdr3_aa: CASSLDRAGEQYF
j_call: TRBJ2-1; d_call: TRBD2; cdr3_length: 16; clone_size: .; v_call: TRBV9; cdr3_nt: TGTGCCAGCAGCGAAGACGGACTAGCGGGAGCCCATGAGCAGTTCTTC; cdr3_aa: CASSEDGLAGAHEQFF
j_call: TRBJ2-2; d_call: .; cdr3_length: 14; clone_size: .; v_call: TRBV27; cdr3_nt: TGTGCCAGCAGTTTACTATCCAACACCGGGGAGCTGTTTTTT; cdr3_aa: CASSLLSNTGELFF
j_call: TRBJ1-5; d_call: .; cdr3_length: 17; clone_size: .; v_call: TRBV30; cdr3_nt: TGTGCCTGGAGTGGAAACGGACTCCTTTATAGCAATCAGCCCCAGCATTTT; cdr3_aa: CAWSGNGLLYSNQPQHF
j_call: TRBJ1-2; d_call: .; cdr3_length: 16; clone_size: .; v_call: TRBV6-5; cdr3_nt: TGTGCCAGCAGTTTGGTAGGACAAGAGAGGCTCTATGGCTACACCTTC; cdr3_aa: CASSLVGQERLYGYTF
j_call: TRBJ2-1; d_call: .; cdr3_length: 15; clone_size: .; v_call: TRBV28; cdr3_nt: TGTGCCACCTACGGGGGTAGGGGTTTTTACAATGAGCAGTTCTTC; cdr3_aa: CATYGGRGFYNEQFF
j_call: TRBJ2-5; d_call: .; cdr3_length: 14; clone_size: .; v_call: TRBV5-4; cdr3_nt: TGTGCCAGCAGCTTGGTCCAGGGCGAGGAGACCCAGTACTTC; cdr3_aa: CASSLVQGEETQYF
j_call: TRBJ2-3; d_call: TRBD2; cdr3_length: 18; clone_size: .; v_call: TRBV14; cdr3_nt: TGTGCCAGCAGCCAAGACCCCCCGCGACTAGCGGGGGCAGATACGCAGTATTTT; cdr3_aa: CASSQDPPRLAGADTQYF
j_call: TRBJ2-2; d_call: TRBD1; cdr3_length: 17; clone_size: .; v_call: TRBV15; cdr3_nt: TGTGCCACCCGACCCTATCCAACAGGGGCTGGGGCCGGGGAGCTGTTTTTT; cdr3_aa: CATRPYPTGAGAGELFF
j_call: TRBJ2-6; d_call: TRBD1; cdr3_length: 18; clone_size: .; v_call: TRBV7-9; cdr3_nt: TGTGCCAGCAGCCGAATTGACAGGGGGCGTAGTGGGGCCAACGTCCTGACTTTC; cdr3_aa: CASSRIDRGRSGANVLTF
j_call: TRBJ2-7; d_call: .; cdr3_length: 12; clone_size: .; v_call: TRBV27; cdr3_nt: TGTGCCAGCAGACGGACTCCTTACGAGCAGTACTTC; cdr3_aa: CASRRTPYEQYF
j_call: TRBJ1-1; d_call: TRBD1; cdr3_length: 13; clone_size: few; v_call: TRBV9; cdr3_nt: TGTGCCAGCACAGGGGGCCTGAACACTGAAGCTTTCTTT; cdr3_aa: CASTGGLNTEAFF
j_call: TRBJ2-7; d_call: .; cdr3_length: 13; clone_size: few; v_call: TRBV7-3; cdr3_nt: TGTGCCAGCGCCGGCACGCTTAGCGGTGAGCAGTACTTC; cdr3_aa: CASAGTLSGEQYF
j_call: TRBJ2-7; d_call: TRBD2; cdr3_length: 15; clone_size: .; v_call: TRBV14; cdr3_nt: TGTGCCAGCAGCCGAGGGACTAGCGGGGGGGATGAGCAGTACTTC; cdr3_aa: CASSRGTSGGDEQYF